This T cell receptor (beta chain) was obtained from a study of blood T cell repertoires in COVID-19. The overall study: Samples came from the United States, Italy and Spain, spanning acute and convalescent COVID-19.

Source study methods: Using reference gene primer amplification, nucleated cell counts were estimated. Clones were read by immunoSEQ multiplex PCR, and TCRdb kept only the in-frame ones, dropping some. V, J and clone size reflect that table, while D and trimming were determined from the DNA. The table records approximately 52,000 clones, approximately 86% of them present only once. The sample holds one count of this clone. The sample consisted of peripheral blood. The clonotype originates from a man in his 60s with acute or convalescent COVID-19.

The CDR3 DNA reads as TGTGCCAGCAGTATTAGCGGGGACACCATATATTTT. This encodes CASSISGDTIYF. V and J are TRBV7-9 and TRBJ1-3; D is unresolved. The germline CDR1 and CDR2 sequences are SEHNR and FQNEAQ (reference sequence). The CDR3 sequence is 12 residues long. The V end lost 6 bases, the J end lost 8 bases, and 11 bases lay between the germline ends.